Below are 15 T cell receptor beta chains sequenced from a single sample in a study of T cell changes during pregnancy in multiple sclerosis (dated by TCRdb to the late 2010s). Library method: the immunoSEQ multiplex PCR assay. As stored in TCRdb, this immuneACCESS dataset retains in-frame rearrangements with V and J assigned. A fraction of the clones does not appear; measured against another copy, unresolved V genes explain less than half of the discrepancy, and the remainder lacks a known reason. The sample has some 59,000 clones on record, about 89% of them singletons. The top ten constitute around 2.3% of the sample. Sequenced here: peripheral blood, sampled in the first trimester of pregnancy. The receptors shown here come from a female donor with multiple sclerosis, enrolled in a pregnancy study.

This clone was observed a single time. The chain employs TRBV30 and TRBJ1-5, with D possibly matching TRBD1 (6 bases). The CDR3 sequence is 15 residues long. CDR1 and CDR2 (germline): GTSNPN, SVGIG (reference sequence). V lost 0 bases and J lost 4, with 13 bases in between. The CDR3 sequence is CAWSVGGGRNQPQHF. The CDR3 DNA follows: TGTGCCTGGAGTGTAGGGGGGGGCCGGAATCAGCCCCAGCATTTT.

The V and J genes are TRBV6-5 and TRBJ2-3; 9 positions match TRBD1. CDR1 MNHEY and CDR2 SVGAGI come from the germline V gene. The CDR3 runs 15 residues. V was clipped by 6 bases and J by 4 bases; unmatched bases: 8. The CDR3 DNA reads TGTGCCAGCAGCCTACGACAGGGGGGATCAGATACGCAGTATTTT. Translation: CASSLRQGGSDTQYF.

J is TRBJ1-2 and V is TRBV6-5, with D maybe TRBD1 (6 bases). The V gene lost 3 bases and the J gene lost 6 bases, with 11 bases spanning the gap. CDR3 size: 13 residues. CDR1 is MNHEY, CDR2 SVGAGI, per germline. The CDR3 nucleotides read TGTGCCAGCAGTTATATGGGGGCTGATGGCTACACCTTC. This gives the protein CASSYMGADGYTF.

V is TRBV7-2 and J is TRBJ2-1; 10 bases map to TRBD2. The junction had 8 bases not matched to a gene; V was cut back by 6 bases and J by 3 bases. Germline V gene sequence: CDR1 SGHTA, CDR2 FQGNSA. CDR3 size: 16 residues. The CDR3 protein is CASSQGTSAFYNEQFF. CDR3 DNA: TGTGCCAGCAGTCAGGGGACTAGCGCCTTCTACAATGAGCAGTTCTTC.

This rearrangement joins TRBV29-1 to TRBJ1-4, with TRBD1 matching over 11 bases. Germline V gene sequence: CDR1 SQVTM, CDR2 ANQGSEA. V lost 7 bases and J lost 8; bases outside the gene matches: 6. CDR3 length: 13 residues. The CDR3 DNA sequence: TGCAGCGCCAAGGACAGGGGGCGCGAAAAACTGTTTTTT. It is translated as CSAKDRGREKLFF.

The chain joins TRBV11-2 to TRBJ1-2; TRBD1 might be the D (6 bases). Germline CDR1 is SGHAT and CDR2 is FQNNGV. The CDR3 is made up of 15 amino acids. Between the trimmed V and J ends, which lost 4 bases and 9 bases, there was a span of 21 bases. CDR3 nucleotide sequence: TGTGCCAGCAGCTCGCTACTACAGGGAAGGACGAGCTACACCTTC. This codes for CASSSLLQGRTSYTF.

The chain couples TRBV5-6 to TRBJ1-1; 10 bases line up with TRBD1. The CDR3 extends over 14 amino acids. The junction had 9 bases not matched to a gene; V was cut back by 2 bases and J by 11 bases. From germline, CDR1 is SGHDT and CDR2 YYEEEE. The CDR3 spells CASSFWDRGGLAFF. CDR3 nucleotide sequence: TGTGCCAGCAGCTTTTGGGACAGGGGAGGATTGGCTTTCTTT.

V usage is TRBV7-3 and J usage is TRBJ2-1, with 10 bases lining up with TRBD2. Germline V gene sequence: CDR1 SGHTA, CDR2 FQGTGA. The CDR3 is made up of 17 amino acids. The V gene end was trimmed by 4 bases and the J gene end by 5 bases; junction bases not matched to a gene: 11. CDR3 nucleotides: TGTGCCAGCAGCTCCTTATATAGCGGGGGGCCCCACAATGAGCAGTTCTTC. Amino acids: CASSSLYSGGPHNEQFF. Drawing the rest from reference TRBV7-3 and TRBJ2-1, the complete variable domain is GAGVSQTPSNKVTEKGKYVELRCDPISGHTALYWYRQSLGQGPEFLIYFQGTGAADDSGLPNDRFFAVRPEGSVSTLKIQRTERGDSAVYLCASSSLYSGGPHNEQFFGPGTRLTVL.

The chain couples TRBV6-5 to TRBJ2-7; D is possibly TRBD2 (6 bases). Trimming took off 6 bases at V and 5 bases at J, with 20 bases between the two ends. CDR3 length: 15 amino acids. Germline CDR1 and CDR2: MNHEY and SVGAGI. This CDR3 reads CASSPKAGLHHEQYF. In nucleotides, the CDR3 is TGTGCCAGCAGCCCCAAGGCGGGGCTCCACCACGAGCAGTACTTC.

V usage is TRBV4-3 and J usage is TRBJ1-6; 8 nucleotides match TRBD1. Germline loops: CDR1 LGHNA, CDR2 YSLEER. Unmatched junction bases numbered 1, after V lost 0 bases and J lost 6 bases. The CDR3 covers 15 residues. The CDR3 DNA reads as TGCGCCAGCAGCCAAGAACAGGGGGGTAATTCACCCCTCCACTTT. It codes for CASSQEQGGNSPLHF.

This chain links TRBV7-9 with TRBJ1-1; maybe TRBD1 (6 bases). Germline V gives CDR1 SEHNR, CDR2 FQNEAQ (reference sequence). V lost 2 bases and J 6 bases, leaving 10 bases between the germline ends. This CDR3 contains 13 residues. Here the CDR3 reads CASSLMPGAEAFF. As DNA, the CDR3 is TGTGCCAGCAGCTTAATGCCAGGGGCTGAAGCTTTCTTT. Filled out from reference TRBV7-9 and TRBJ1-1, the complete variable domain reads DTGVSQNPRHKITKRGQNVTFRCDPISEHNRLYWYRQTLGQGPEFLTYFQNEAQLEKSRLLSDRFSAERPKGSFSTLEIQRTEQGDSAMYLCASSLMPGAEAFFGQGTRLTVV.

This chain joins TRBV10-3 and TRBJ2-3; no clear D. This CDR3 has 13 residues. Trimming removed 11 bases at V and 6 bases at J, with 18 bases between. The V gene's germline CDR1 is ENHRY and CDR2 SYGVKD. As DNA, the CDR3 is TGTGCCTCCAATGGAGAGCAGTCCGATACGCAGTATTTT. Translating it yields CASNGEQSDTQYF.

CDR3 in amino acids: CASSNRGQSTNEKLFF. CDR3 sequence (DNA): TGTGCCAGCAGTAACAGGGGGCAGTCAACTAATGAAAAACTGTTTTTT. This chain joins TRBV27 and TRBJ1-4, with TRBD1 identical over 9 bases. This CDR3 comprises 16 residues. The germline V gene has CDR1 MNHEY and CDR2 SMNVEV (reference sequence). J lost 0 bases, V lost 5 bases, and 4 bases had no gene match.

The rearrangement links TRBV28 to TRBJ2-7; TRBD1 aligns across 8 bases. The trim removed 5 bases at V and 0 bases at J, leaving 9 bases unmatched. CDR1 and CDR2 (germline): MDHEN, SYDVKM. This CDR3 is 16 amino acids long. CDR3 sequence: CASSTRTGPYSYEQYF. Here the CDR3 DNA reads TGTGCCAGCAGTACCCGGACAGGGCCCTACTCCTACGAGCAGTACTTC.

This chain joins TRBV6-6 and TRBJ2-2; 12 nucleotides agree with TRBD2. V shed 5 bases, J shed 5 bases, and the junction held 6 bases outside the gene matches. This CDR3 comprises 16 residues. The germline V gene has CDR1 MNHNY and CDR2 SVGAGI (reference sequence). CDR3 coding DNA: TGTGCCAGCAGTCCAAGACTAGCGGGGGTTACCGGGGAGCTGTTTTTT. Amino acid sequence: CASSPRLAGVTGELFF.